The entry that follows covers one TCR beta chain sequence. The target antigen is unknown. This record belongs to a study of graft-versus-host responses after intestinal transplantation. This CDR3 has 16 residues. Germline CDR1 SQVTM, CDR2 ANQGSEA. Losses at the gene ends were 1 base for V and 2 bases for J; bases not matched to a gene: 7. The assay was immunoSEQ multiplex PCR, and TCRdb's table has in-frame clones only and misses some. The sample lists around 100,000 clones, 85% to 95% occurring once. This specimen consisted of unstimulated CD8+ T cells sorted from spleen or lymph node cells, obtained before transplant. V and J are TRBV29-1 and TRBJ2-1, with TRBD2 matching 8 bases. The sequence was collected from a human donor who was the organ donor for an intestinal transplant. CDR3 coding DNA: TGCAGCGTTGAAGGGACAGCCGGGAGGGCCTACAATGAGCAGTTCTTC. Its protein product is CSVEGTAGRAYNEQFF.